These T cell receptor beta chains were read from a single sample in a study of cytotoxic CD8 clonotypes in ibrutinib-treated CLL. Clones were read by immunoSEQ multiplex PCR, and TCRdb kept only the in-frame ones, dropping some. This sample has 110,000 to 150,000 clones, with about three quarters found just once. The material was PBMCs, obtained after 24 months of ibrutinib treatment. All receptors derive from a human donor with chronic lymphocytic leukemia. Both conserved end residues are part of each CDR3. A D gene is named only where the DNA matches it firmly. The size of a clone is reported for some rows only, either as once, few or many, or as a class for expanded clones.

j_call | d_call | clone_size | v_call | cdr3_nt | cdr3_aa
TRBJ2-3 | . | . | TRBV10-3 | TGTGCCACCGGGGACCTCACAGATACGCAGTATTTT | CATGDLTDTQYF
TRBJ2-7 | . | many | TRBV7-2 | TGTGCCAGCAGCCCGGGAGCGGCTTCCTACGAGCAGTACTTC | CASSPGAASYEQYF
TRBJ1-2 | . | few | TRBV7-2 | TGTGCCAGCAGCTTAAGTGAGGGGCCAAACTATGGCTACACCTTC | CASSLSEGPNYGYTF
TRBJ2-7 | TRBD2 | . | TRBV28 | TGTGCCAGCAGTTTCCCCGGGACTAGGGGGTACGAGCAGTACTTC | CASSFPGTRGYEQYF
TRBJ2-2 | . | few | TRBV7-8 | TGTGCCAGCAGCCTAGGACTAACGAACACCGGGGAGCTGTTTTTT | CASSLGLTNTGELFF
TRBJ2-5 | . | . | TRBV7-2 | TGTGCCAGCAGCTTAGTGGGGCTCATCGGGGGGACCCAGTACTTC | CASSLVGLIGGTQYF
TRBJ1-5 | . | many | TRBV6-4 | TGTGCCAGCAGTGGGAGCAATCAGCCCCAGCATTTT | CASSGSNQPQHF
TRBJ2-3 | . | . | TRBV6-1 | TGTGCCAGCAACGAAGGCGAGGCCCGCACAGATACGCAGTATTTT | CASNEGEARTDTQYF
TRBJ2-4 | . | . | TRBV6-6 | TGTGCCAGCAGGGCCCCAGCCAAAAACATTCAGTACTTC | CASRAPAKNIQYF
TRBJ2-1 | TRBD2 | . | TRBV28 | TGTGCCAGCAGTTCTACCCGACTAGCGGGAGCCAATGAGCAGTTCTTC | CASSSTRLAGANEQFF
TRBJ2-7 | . | . | TRBV25-1 | TGTGCCAGCAGAGGGCACTACGAGCAGTACTTC | CASRGHYEQYF
TRBJ1-5 | . | . | TRBV19 | TGTGCCAGTAGCCTCCAGAGCAATCAGCCCCAGCATTTT | CASSLQSNQPQHF
TRBJ1-3 | . | . | TRBV28 | TGTGCCAGCAGCCCTCCGGGGACCTCTGGAAACACCATATATTTT | CASSPPGTSGNTIYF
TRBJ2-7 | . | . | TRBV5-1 | TGCGCCAGCAGCTTGGTCTTGGCGGAGGCCGAGCAGTACTTC | CASSLVLAEAEQYF
TRBJ1-2 | . | . | TRBV7-2 | TGCGCCAGCAGCCTTGGACGGGACGAGGGGGATGGCTACACCTTC | CASSLGRDEGDGYTF
TRBJ2-7 | TRBD1 | . | TRBV5-1 | TGCGCCAGCAGCCCGGGACAGGGTGGCCCCTACGAGCAGTACTTC | CASSPGQGGPYEQYF
TRBJ2-5 | TRBD2 | . | TRBV10-3 | TGTGCCATCAGTGGTACTAGCGGGAGCGGGGAGACCCAGTACTTC | CAISGTSGSGETQYF
TRBJ2-7 | . | . | TRBV19 | TGTGCCAGTAGTATAGATCGGAGGGGCGAGCAGTACTTC | CASSIDRRGEQYF
TRBJ1-5 | . | . | TRBV7-2 | TGTGCCAGCAGCTTATCGGTTTTCCCGGGCCAGCCCCAGCATTTT | CASSLSVFPGQPQHF
TRBJ2-3 | TRBD1 | once | TRBV6-5 | TGTGCCAGCAGGCCACAGGGGGCGCAGGGGGATACGCAGTATTTT | CASRPQGAQGDTQYF
TRBJ1-1 | . | . | TRBV5-8 | TGTGCCAGCAGCTTGGGACCTGGGGGCACTGAAGCTTTCTTT | CASSLGPGGTEAFF
TRBJ1-6 | . | many | TRBV6-5 | TGTGCCAGCAGTCCCCGGACACACTCACCCCTCCACTTT | CASSPRTHSPLHF
TRBJ1-2 | TRBD1 | . | TRBV7-9 | TGTGCCAGCAGCTCCTCCGCCGGGACAGGGGGGACCTTC | CASSSSAGTGGTF
TRBJ1-2 | . | . | TRBV9 | TGTGCCAGCAACCCCGGGCAGGAGGATGGTGGCTACACCTTC | CASNPGQEDGGYTF
TRBJ1-5 | . | . | TRBV5-1 | TGCGCCAGCAGCTTGGGTGTGAACAATCAGCCCCAGCATTTT | CASSLGVNNQPQHF
TRBJ2-3 | TRBD2 | few | TRBV30 | TGTGCCTGGAAAGGAGGACTAGACACAGATACGCAGTATTTT | CAWKGGLDTDTQYF
TRBJ2-5 | . | few | TRBV11-2 | TGTGCCAGCAGCTTATACGGGGTCTCCGAGACCCAGTACTTC | CASSLYGVSETQYF
TRBJ2-5 | TRBD2 | . | TRBV20-1 | TGTGGCGGGGGGGGCCAAGAGACCCAGTACTTC | CGGGGQETQYF
TRBJ2-5 | TRBD2 | few | TRBV6-6 | TGTGCCAGCACCCCGCCGGGGGGGGTAGAGACCCAGTACTTC | CASTPPGGVETQYF
TRBJ1-4 | TRBD1 | . | TRBV11-1 | TGTGCCAGCAGCCGGGCGGGACAGGAGAATGAAAAACTGTTTTTT | CASSRAGQENEKLFF
TRBJ2-1 | . | . | TRBV29-1 | TGCAGCGTCCAAAGACAGAACTACAATGAGCAGTTCTTC | CSVQRQNYNEQFF
TRBJ1-6 | . | few | TRBV5-8 | TGTGCCAGCAGCTTGATTGGCTCCTATAATTCACCCCTCCACTTT | CASSLIGSYNSPLHF
TRBJ1-2 | . | . | TRBV12-5 | TGTGCTAGTGGTCCCGGGGGGTCCTATGGCTACACCTTC | CASGPGGSYGYTF
TRBJ2-7 | . | . | TRBV5-6 | TGTGCCAGCAGCCCAAGGGGGGGACACTTCTACGAGCAGTACTTC | CASSPRGGHFYEQYF
TRBJ1-2 | . | . | TRBV7-2 | TGTGCCAGCAGCCGCGTCCCCCCACGAAAAATCTATGGCTACACCTTC | CASSRVPPRKIYGYTF
TRBJ2-2 | . | . | TRBV29-1 | TGCAGCGTTGAACCCCAAATAAACACCGGGGAGCTGTTTTTT | CSVEPQINTGELFF
TRBJ1-5 | . | few | TRBV19 | TGTGCCAGTAGTCCCTCCTACAGAGGGGTCAATCAGCCCCAGCATTTT | CASSPSYRGVNQPQHF
TRBJ2-3 | . | . | TRBV5-1 | TGCGCCAGCAGCTCCCTAACTGGGAGCACAGATACGCAGTATTTT | CASSSLTGSTDTQYF
TRBJ2-7 | . | . | TRBV6-5 | TGTGCCAGCAGTCGCCCAGCCTCCTACGAGCAGTACTTC | CASSRPASYEQYF
TRBJ2-4 | . | . | TRBV27 | TGTGCCAGCAGCCCCCAGAGGGCGGGCAAAAACATTCAGTACTTC | CASSPQRAGKNIQYF
TRBJ1-5 | . | . | TRBV29-1 | TGCAGCGTTGCAGGGCTCAATCAGCCCCAGCATTTT | CSVAGLNQPQHF
TRBJ2-3 | . | . | TRBV5-1 | TGCGCCAGCAGGGGGGAGGCCCGCGATACGCAGTATTTT | CASRGEARDTQYF
TRBJ2-1 | . | . | TRBV7-2 | TGTGCCAGCAGCTTCGCGGCAGCCAACAATGAGCAGTTCTTC | CASSFAAANNEQFF
TRBJ2-3 | TRBD1 | once | TRBV9 | TGTGCCAGCAGCGTAAGTCCGGGGGCAGGGGGCCCAGATACGCAGTATTTT | CASSVSPGAGGPDTQYF
TRBJ1-4 | . | few | TRBV28 | TGTGCCAGCAGTTTGCCCGTGGGGGAACTGTTTTTT | CASSLPVGELFF
TRBJ1-6 | . | . | TRBV10-3 | TGTGCCATCAGTGAGTGGGAGACGGAAGATAATTCACCCCTCCACTTT | CAISEWETEDNSPLHF
TRBJ1-3 | TRBD1 | . | TRBV7-2 | TGTGCCAGCAGCTTTTCGGCCCCCGGGACAGGGGTAAACACCATATATTTT | CASSFSAPGTGVNTIYF
TRBJ2-3 | . | once | TRBV10-3 | TGTGCCATCCTGCCCAACTCTGGGGATACGCAGTATTTT | CAILPNSGDTQYF